This TCR beta chain is from a study of blood T cell repertoires in COVID-19. TCRdb's copy holds only in-frame clones and misses some; the assay was immunoSEQ multiplex PCR. The repertoire includes about 200,000 clones, less than 85% of them detected once, and approximately 8% sits in the top ten. Trimming cost V 3 bases and J 7 bases, with 12 bases left between them. The CDR3 has 13 amino acids. Germline V gene data show CDR1 as MDHEN and CDR2 as SYDVKM. V usage is TRBV28 and J usage is TRBJ1-1; D might be TRBD1 (5 bases). The sample was peripheral blood. The TCR was taken from a woman over 75 with COVID-19, enrolled during active disease. This CDR3 reads CASSLLGPDEAFF. The CDR3 nucleotides read TGTGCCAGCAGTTTGTTGGGGCCGGATGAAGCTTTCTTT.